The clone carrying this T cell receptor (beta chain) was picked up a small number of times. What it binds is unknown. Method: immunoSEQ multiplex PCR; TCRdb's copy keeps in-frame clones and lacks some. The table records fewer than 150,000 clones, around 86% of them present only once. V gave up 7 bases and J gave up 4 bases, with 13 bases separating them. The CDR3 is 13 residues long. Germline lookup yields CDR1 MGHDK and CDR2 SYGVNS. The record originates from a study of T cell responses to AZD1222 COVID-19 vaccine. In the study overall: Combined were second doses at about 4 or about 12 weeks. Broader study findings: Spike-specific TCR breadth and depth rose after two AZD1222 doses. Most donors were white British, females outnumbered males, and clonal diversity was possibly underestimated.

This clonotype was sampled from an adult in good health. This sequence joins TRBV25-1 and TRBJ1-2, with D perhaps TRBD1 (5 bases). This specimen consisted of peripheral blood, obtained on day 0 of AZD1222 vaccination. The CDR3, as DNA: TGTGCCAGCACCCGGGGGGGATCCTATGGCTACACCTTC. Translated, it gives CASTRGGSYGYTF.